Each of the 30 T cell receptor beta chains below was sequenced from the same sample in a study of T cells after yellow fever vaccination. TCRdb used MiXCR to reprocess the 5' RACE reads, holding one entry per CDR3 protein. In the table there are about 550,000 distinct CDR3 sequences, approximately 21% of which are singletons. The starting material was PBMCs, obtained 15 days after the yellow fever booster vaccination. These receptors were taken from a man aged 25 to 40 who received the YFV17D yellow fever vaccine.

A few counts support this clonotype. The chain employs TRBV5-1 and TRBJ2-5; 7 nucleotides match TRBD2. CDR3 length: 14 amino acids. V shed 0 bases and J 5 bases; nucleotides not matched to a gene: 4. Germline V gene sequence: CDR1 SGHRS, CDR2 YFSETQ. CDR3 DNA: TGCGCCAGCAGCTTGGAAAGGGGAGGGGAGACCCAGTACTTC. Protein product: CASSLERGGETQYF.

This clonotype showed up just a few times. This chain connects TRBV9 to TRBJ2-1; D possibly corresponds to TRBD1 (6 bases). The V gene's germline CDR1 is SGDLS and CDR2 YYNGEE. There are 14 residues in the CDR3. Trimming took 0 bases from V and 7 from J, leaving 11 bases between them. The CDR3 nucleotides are TGTGCCAGCAGCGTAGCAGGGGTTAGTAATGAGCAGTTCTTC. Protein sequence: CASSVAGVSNEQFF.

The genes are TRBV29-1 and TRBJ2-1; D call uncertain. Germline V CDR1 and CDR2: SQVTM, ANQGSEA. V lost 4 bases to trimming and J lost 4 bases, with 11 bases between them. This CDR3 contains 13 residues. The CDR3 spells CSVGLSRYNEQFF. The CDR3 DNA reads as TGCAGCGTTGGATTGAGCCGATACAATGAGCAGTTCTTC.

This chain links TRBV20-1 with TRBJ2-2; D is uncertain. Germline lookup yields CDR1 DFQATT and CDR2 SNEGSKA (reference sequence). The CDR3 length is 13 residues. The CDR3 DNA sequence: TGCAGGGCCCACTATAGAAACACCGGGGAGCTGTTTTTT. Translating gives CRAHYRNTGELFF.

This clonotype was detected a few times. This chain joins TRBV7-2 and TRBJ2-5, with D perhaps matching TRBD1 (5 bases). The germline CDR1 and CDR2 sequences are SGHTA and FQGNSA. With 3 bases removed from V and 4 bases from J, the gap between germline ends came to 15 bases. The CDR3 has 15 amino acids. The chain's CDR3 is CASSFQTGIPETQYF. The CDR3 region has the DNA TGTGCCAGCAGCTTCCAAACAGGAATCCCAGAGACCCAGTACTTC.

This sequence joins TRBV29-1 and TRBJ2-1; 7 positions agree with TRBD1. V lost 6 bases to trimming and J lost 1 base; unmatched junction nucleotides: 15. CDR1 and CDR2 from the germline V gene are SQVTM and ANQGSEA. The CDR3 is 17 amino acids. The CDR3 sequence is CSVNRRIGTASYNEQFF. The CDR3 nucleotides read TGCAGCGTCAATCGGAGAATCGGGACAGCTTCCTACAATGAGCAGTTCTTC.

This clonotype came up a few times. The CDR3 spells CASSLGLAISNEQFF. The CDR3 bases are TGTGCCAGCAGTTTAGGGCTAGCAATTTCCAATGAGCAGTTCTTC. V is TRBV12-3 or TRBV12-4 and J is TRBJ2-1; tentative D call: TRBD2 (5 bases). This CDR3 comprises 15 residues. Between the trimmed V and J ends, which lost 1 base and 6 bases, there was a span of 13 bases.

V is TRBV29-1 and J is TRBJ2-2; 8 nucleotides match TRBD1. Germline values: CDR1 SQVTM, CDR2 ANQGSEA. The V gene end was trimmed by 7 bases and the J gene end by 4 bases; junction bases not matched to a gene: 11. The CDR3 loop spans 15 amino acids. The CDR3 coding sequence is TGCAGCGGGAGCAGGGGGCCAACATCCACCGGGGAGCTGTTTTTT. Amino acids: CSGSRGPTSTGELFF.

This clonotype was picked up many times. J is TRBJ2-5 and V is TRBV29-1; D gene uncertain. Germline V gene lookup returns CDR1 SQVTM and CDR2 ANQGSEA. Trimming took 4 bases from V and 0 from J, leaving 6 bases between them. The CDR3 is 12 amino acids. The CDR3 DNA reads TGCAGCGTTGGGCAGAACCAAGAGACCCAGTACTTC. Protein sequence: CSVGQNQETQYF.

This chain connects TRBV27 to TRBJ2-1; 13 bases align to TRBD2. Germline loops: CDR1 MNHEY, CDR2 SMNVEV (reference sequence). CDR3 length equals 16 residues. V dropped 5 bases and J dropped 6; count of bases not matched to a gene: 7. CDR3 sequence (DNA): TGTGCCAGCAGTCACCCGACTAGCGGGAGGACCAATGAGCAGTTCTTC. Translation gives CASSHPTSGRTNEQFF.

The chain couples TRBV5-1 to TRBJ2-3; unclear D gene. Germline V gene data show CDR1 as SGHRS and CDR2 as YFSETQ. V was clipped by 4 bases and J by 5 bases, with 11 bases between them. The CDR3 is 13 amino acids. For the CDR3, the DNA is TGCGCCAGCAGCCTCCGGACCGGAGATACGCAGTATTTT. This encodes CASSLRTGDTQYF.

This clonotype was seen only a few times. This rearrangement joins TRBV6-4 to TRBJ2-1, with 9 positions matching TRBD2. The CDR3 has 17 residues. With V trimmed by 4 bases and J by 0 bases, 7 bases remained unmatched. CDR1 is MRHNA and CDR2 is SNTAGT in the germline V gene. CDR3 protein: CASSGAGGKSSYNEQFF. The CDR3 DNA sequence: TGTGCCAGCAGTGGTGCGGGAGGGAAGAGCTCCTACAATGAGCAGTTCTTC.

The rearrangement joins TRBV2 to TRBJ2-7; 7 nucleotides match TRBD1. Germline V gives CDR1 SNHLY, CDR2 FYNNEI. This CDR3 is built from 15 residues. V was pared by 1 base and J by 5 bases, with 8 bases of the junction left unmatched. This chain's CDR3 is CASSEVRTGAHEQYF. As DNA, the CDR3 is TGTGCCAGCAGTGAAGTAAGGACAGGCGCCCACGAGCAGTACTTC. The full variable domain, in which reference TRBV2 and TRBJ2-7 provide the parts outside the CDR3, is EPEVTQTPSHQVTQMGQEVILRCVPISNHLYFYWYRQILGQKVEFLVSFYNNEISEKSEIFDDQFSVERPDGSNFTLKIRSTKLEDSAMYFCASSEVRTGAHEQYFGPGTRLTVT.

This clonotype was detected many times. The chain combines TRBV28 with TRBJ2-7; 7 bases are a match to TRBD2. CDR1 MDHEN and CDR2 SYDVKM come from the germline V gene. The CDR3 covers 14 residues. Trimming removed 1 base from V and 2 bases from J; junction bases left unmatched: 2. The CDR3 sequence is CASSLSGRAYEQYF. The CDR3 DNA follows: TGTGCCAGCAGTTTATCGGGGAGGGCCTACGAGCAGTACTTC.

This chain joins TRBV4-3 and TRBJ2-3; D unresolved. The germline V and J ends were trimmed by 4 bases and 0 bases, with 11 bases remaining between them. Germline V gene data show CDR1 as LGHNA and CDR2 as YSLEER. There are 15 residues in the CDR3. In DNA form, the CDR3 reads TGCGCCAGCAGCCCCTACTCTACTAGCACAGATACGCAGTATTTT. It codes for CASSPYSTSTDTQYF.

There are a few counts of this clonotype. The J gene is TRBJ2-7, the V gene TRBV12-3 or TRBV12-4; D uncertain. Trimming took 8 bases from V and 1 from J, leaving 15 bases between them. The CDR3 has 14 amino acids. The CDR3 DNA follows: TGTGCCAGCGGCCTCGGCCAACCATCCTACGAGCAGTACTTC. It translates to CASGLGQPSYEQYF.

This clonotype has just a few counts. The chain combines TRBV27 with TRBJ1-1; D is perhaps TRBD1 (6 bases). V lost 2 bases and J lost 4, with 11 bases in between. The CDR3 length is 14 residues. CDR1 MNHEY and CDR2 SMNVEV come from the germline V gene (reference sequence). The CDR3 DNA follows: TGTGCCAGCAGTTTAAACAGGGCTGGCACTGAAGCTTTCTTT. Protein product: CASSLNRAGTEAFF.

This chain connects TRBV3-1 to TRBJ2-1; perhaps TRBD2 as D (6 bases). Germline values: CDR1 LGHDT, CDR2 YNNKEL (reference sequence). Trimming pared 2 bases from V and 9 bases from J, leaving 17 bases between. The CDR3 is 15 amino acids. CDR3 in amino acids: CASSQPGVGVFEQFF. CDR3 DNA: TGTGCCAGCAGCCAACCGGGGGTAGGGGTATTTGAGCAGTTCTTC.

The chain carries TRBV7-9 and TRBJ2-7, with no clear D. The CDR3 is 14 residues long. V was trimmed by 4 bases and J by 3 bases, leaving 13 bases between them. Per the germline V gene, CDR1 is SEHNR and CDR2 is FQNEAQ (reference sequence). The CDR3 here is CASSSNTMNYEQYF. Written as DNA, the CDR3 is TGTGCCAGCAGCTCCAACACCATGAACTACGAGCAGTACTTC.

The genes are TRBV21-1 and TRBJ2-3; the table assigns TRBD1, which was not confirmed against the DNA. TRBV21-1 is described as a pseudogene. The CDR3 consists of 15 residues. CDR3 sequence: CASSPRGTSTDTQYF. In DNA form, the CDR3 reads TGTGCCAGCAGCCCCCGGGGGACTAGCACAGATACGCAGTATTTT.

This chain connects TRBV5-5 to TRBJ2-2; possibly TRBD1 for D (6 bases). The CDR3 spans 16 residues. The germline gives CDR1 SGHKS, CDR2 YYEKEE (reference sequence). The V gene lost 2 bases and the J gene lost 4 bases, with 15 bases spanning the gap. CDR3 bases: TGTGCCAGCAGCTTAGTCCAACAGGGTGTCACCGGGGAGCTGTTTTTT. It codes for CASSLVQQGVTGELFF.

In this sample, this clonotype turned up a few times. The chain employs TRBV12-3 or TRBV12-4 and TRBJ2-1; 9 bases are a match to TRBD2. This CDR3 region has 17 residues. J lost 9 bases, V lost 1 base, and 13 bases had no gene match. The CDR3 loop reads CASSLDRLAGGPLEQFF. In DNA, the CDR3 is TGTGCCAGCAGTTTAGACCGTCTGGCGGGAGGGCCGCTTGAGCAGTTCTTC.

The CDR3 protein is CASSFDTNTGELFF. CDR3 DNA: TGTGCCAGCAGTTTCGACACGAACACCGGGGAGCTGTTTTTT. The rearrangement joins TRBV12-3 or TRBV12-4 to TRBJ2-2; D is unresolved. CDR3 length equals 14 residues. Between the trimmed V and J ends, which lost 3 bases and 0 bases, there was a span of 5 bases.

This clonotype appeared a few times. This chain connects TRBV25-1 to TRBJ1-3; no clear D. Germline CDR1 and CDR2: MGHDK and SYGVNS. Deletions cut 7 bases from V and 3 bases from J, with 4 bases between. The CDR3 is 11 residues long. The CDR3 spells CASTGGNTIYF. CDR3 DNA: TGTGCCAGCACGGGTGGAAACACCATATATTTT.

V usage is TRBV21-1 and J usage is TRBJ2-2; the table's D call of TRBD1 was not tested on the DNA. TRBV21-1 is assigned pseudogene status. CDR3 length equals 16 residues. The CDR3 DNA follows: TGTGCCAGCAGCATGCAGGGGGCGTATATCACCGGGGAGCTGTTTTTT. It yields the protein CASSMQGAYITGELFF.

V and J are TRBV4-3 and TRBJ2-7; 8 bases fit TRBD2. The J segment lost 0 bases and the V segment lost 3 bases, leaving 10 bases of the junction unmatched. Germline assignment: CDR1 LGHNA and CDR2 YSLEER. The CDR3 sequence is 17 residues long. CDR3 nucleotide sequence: TGCGCCAGCAGCCAGGATACTTTAGCGGGGATCTCCTACGAGCAGTACTTC. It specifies CASSQDTLAGISYEQYF.

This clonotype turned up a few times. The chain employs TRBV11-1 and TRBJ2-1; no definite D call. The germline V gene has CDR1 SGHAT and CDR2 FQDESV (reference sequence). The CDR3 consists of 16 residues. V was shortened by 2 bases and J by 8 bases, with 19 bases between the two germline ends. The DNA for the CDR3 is TGTGCCAGCAGCTTAATCAAGGACCAAATCGCCGATGAGCAGTTCTTC. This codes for CASSLIKDQIADEQFF.

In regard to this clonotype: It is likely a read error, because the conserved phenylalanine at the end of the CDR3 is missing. This CDR3 reads CAISRDSGTSIYEQYL. For the CDR3, the DNA is TGTGCCATCAGTAGGGATTCGGGTACTTCAATCTACGAGCAGTACCTC. The V call is TRBV10-3, the J call TRBJ2-7; D unclear. Between the trimmed V and J ends, which lost 5 bases and 3 bases, there was a span of 20 bases. There are 16 residues in the CDR3. Germline V gives CDR1 ENHRY, CDR2 SYGVKD.

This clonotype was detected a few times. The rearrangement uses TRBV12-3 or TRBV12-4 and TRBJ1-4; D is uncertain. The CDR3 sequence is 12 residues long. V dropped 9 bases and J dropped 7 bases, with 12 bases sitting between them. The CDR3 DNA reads TGTGCCAGTAGAGGGTTGGGTGAAAAACTGTTTTTT. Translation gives CASRGLGEKLFF.

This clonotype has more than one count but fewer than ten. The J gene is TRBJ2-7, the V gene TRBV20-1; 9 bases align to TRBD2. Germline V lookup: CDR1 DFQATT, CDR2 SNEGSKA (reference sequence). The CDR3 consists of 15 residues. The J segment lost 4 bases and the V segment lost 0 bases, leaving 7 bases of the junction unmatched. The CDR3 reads CSARDQASGKYEQYF. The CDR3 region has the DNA TGCAGTGCTAGAGATCAAGCTAGCGGGAAGTACGAGCAGTACTTC.